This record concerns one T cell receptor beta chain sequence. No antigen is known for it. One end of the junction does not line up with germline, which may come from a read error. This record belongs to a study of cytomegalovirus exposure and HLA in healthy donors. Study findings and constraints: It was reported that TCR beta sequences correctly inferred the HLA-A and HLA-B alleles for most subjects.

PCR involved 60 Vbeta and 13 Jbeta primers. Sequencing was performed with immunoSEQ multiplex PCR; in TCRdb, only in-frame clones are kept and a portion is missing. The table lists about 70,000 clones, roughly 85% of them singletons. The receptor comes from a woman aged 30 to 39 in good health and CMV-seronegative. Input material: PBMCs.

The CDR3 protein is CASSVNQASEAFF. The CDR3 nucleotides read TGTGCTAGCAGCGTAAACCAGGCGAGTGAAGCTTTCTTT. V and J are TRBV7-7 and TRBJ1-1; D gene ambiguous. Per the germline V gene, CDR1 is SSHAT and CDR2 is FNYEAQ (reference sequence). The CDR3 has 13 amino acids.